The 4 T cell receptor beta chains below come from one sample, sequenced in a study of PD-1 blockade in classical Hodgkin lymphoma (TCRdb year 2020). The intended sense of this specimen's time point label: cycle 2 day 1 (C2D1) of nivolumab. Relapse after autologous stem cell transplantation had occurred in all trial patients, and cohorts A, B and C were distinguished by prior brentuximab vedotin exposure. Libraries were prepared through the immunoSEQ multiplex PCR assay. TCRdb carries this immuneACCESS record with in-frame sequences only. Its versions omit some clonotypes, under half of them owing to an unresolved V gene in the studies checked, with the rest unexplained. This sample has approximately 150,000 clones in its table, and less than 80% of those were observed once. 7.5% to 10% of the sample is taken by the ten largest. This specimen was peripheral blood mononuclear cells (PBMCs), taken before the second cycle of nivolumab. All receptors derive from a human donor with classical Hodgkin lymphoma.

The V and J genes are TRBV6-6 and TRBJ2-7, with TRBD1 identical over 10 bases. Germline V gives CDR1 MNHNY, CDR2 SVGAGI (reference sequence). V was clipped by 4 bases and J by 5 bases; unmatched bases: 8. The CDR3 is 15 residues long. In nucleotides, the CDR3 is TGTGCCAGCAGTTCCCGACCGGGACAGGGGAACGAGCAGTACTTC. It codes for CASSSRPGQGNEQYF.

The J gene is TRBJ1-2, the V gene TRBV6-4; perhaps TRBD1 as D (5 bases). Germline V lookup: CDR1 MRHNA, CDR2 SNTAGT. There are 15 residues in the CDR3. Trimming took off 5 bases at V and 8 bases at J, with 21 bases between the two ends. CDR3 DNA: TGTGCCAGCAGTAGAGGCGGTGGGGACCGAAGGGGCTACACCTTC. Encoded protein: CASSRGGGDRRGYTF.

The CDR3 is CASSSDSYNEQFF. The CDR3 bases are TGCGCCAGCAGCTCGGACAGCTACAATGAGCAGTTCTTC. V and J are TRBV5-1 and TRBJ2-1; D is possibly TRBD1 (6 bases). CDR3 length: 13 residues. The V end lost 3 bases, the J end lost 3 bases, and 7 bases lay between the germline ends. Germline CDR1 and CDR2: SGHRS and YFSETQ.

This chain links TRBV7-3 with TRBJ2-2, with no clear D. Germline V CDR1 and CDR2: SGHTA, FQGTGA. This CDR3 is 13 amino acids long. The V gene lost 2 bases and the J gene lost 4 bases, with 5 bases spanning the gap. CDR3 coding DNA: TGTGCCAGCAGCTTACAGGCCACCGGGGAGCTGTTTTTT. Translation: CASSLQATGELFF.